This entry features one T cell receptor (beta chain) sequence. Its specificity is not known. The germline V gene encodes CDR1 SQVTM and CDR2 ANQGSEA. Trimming shortened V by 8 bases and J by 11 bases, and 16 bases separated the two germline ends. The CDR3 length is 11 residues. PCR used 60 Vbeta primers and 13 Jbeta primers. TCRdb's table, derived via immunoSEQ multiplex PCR, lists solely in-frame clones and lacks some. The sample lists about 180,000 clones, about 82% seen once, with around 1.5% in the top ten. This record belongs to a study of cytomegalovirus exposure and HLA in healthy donors. Study outcomes and limitations: Specificity of a few CMV-associated chains for CMV antigens was verified in vitro. When analyzed later, the rates of TCR association showed variation by HLA locus, with DRB1 the most and HLA-C the fewest. What TCR beta sequences reportedly achieved was accurate prediction of HLA-A and HLA-B alleles in most subjects.

The specimen sequenced was PBMCs. The genes are TRBV29-1 and TRBJ2-1; D may be TRBD2 (6 bases). The TCR was taken from a man between 18 and 35 years old in good health and CMV-seronegative. The CDR3 DNA is TGCAGCATAGTAGCGGAGTGGAAGCAGTTCTTC. Encoded protein: CSIVAEWKQFF.